What follows describes a single T cell receptor (beta chain). Its antigen is not identified. The data were obtained in a study of beta chain features in type 1 diabetes. General study points: Moderate but significant shortening of TCRB CDR3s was recorded in all four CD4+ subsets from Type 1 diabetes patients.

The entirety of the isolated RNA underwent reverse transcription, so expressed TCRB transcripts were sequenced. Clones were sequenced by immunoSEQ multiplex PCR, and TCRdb holds only the in-frame ones, with some missing. Here the sample spans about 400,000 clones, approximately 12% being singletons. This CDR3 spans 15 amino acids. V lost 0 bases and J lost 4, with 13 bases in between. The germline gives CDR1 SGHNT, CDR2 YYREEE (reference sequence). Sequencing used naive CD4+ T cells from blood. The TCR was taken from a woman younger than 35 with type 1 diabetes. The chain recombines TRBV5-4 with TRBJ1-1; weak D call: TRBD1 (5 bases). This CDR3 is CASSLAMQGGTEAFF. CDR3 bases: TGTGCCAGCAGCTTGGCCATGCAGGGAGGCACTGAAGCTTTCTTT.